Below, 18 T cell receptor beta chains from the same sample are listed, as sequenced in a study of T cell responses to AZD1222 COVID-19 vaccine. Here immunoSEQ multiplex PCR was the method, and the copy in TCRdb shows in-frame clones only, minus some. The data contain just over 150,000 clones, 80% to 90% of them seen just once; the ten biggest clones take up about a tenth. The starting material was peripheral blood, obtained 28 days after the second AZD1222 dose. The receptor set was obtained from an adult who received the AZD1222 COVID-19 vaccine.

The rearrangement uses TRBV19 and TRBJ2-1, with a possible D match to TRBD1 (5 bases). Per germline, CDR1 LNHDA and CDR2 SQIVND (reference sequence). V was pared by 3 bases and J by 8 bases, with 17 bases between. This CDR3 spans 15 amino acids. CDR3 amino acids: CASSMFGALPDEQFF. In DNA, the CDR3 is TGTGCCAGTAGTATGTTTGGGGCCCTCCCCGATGAGCAGTTCTTC.

This sequence joins TRBV9 and TRBJ2-7, with unresolved D. This CDR3 region has 15 residues. Germline loops: CDR1 SGDLS, CDR2 YYNGEE. Trimming removed 4 bases from V and 5 bases from J, with 19 bases in between. The CDR3 is CASSLTPFGRDEQYF. Written as DNA, the CDR3 is TGTGCCAGCAGCCTAACCCCCTTCGGACGGGACGAGCAGTACTTC.

CDR3 protein: CASGAGTVNEKLFF. CDR3 bases: TGCGCCAGTGGGGCCGGGACAGTCAATGAAAAACTGTTTTTT. The rearrangement links TRBV5-1 to TRBJ1-4; TRBD1 matches at 7 bases. This CDR3 region has 14 residues. The V segment lost 8 bases and the J segment 5 bases; nucleotides outside the gene matches: 9. Germline CDR1 is SGHRS and CDR2 is YFSETQ.

This chain links TRBV4-1 with TRBJ2-7, with 9 positions matching TRBD2. The V gene end was trimmed by 2 bases and the J gene end by 1 base; junction bases not matched to a gene: 15. The CDR3 is made up of 19 amino acids. Germline lookup yields CDR1 MGHRA and CDR2 YSYEKL. As DNA, the CDR3 is TGCGCCAGCAGCCAATTCCCGGGACTAGCCAACCGGCAGTCCTACGAGCAGTACTTC. It yields the protein CASSQFPGLANRQSYEQYF.

The chain is built from TRBV29-1 and TRBJ2-3; 7 bases are shared with TRBD2. From germline, CDR1 is SQVTM and CDR2 ANQGSEA. There are 14 residues in the CDR3. Germline trimming cut 6 bases from V and 0 bases from J; bases unmatched to any gene: 6. The CDR3 reads CSVVLAVSTDTQYF. Here the CDR3 DNA reads TGCAGCGTCGTTCTAGCGGTTAGCACAGATACGCAGTATTTT.

This chain joins TRBV19 and TRBJ2-2; 8 positions agree with TRBD2. CDR1 and CDR2 (germline): LNHDA, SQIVND (reference sequence). The CDR3 spans 15 residues. With V trimmed by 6 bases and J by 1 base, 4 bases remained unmatched. DNA for the CDR3: TGTGCCAGTAGGCCAGCGGGAGTGAACACCGGGGAGCTGTTTTTT. Amino acid sequence: CASRPAGVNTGELFF.

This CDR3 is CASSQDPLVGELFF. CDR3 coding DNA: TGCGCCAGCAGCCAAGATCCCCTCGTTGGGGAGCTGTTTTTT. V gene TRBV4-1 combines with J gene TRBJ2-2; D remains ambiguous. Germline-derived CDR1 and CDR2 are MGHRA and YSYEKL. V was cut by 0 bases and J by 8 bases, with 10 bases left in between. The CDR3 spans 14 residues.

The rearrangement uses TRBV5-4 and TRBJ1-5; D unresolved. Germline CDR1 and CDR2: SGHNT and YYREEE (reference sequence). This CDR3 is built from 14 residues. V dropped 4 bases and J dropped 5 bases, with 13 bases sitting between them. CDR3 sequence (DNA): TGTGCCAGCAGCCCCACCCCGGGGTATCAGCCCCAGCATTTT. Translated: CASSPTPGYQPQHF. The whole variable domain, filled in from reference TRBV5-4 and TRBJ1-5, reads ETGVTQSPTHLIKTRGQQVTLRCSSQSGHNTVSWYQQALGQGPQFIFQYYREEENGRGNFPPRFSGLQFPNYSSELNVNALELDDSALYLCASSPTPGYQPQHFGDGTRLSIL.

This rearrangement joins TRBV24-1 to TRBJ1-2; tentative D call: TRBD1 (6 bases). There are 14 residues in the CDR3. The V end was cut by 3 bases, the J end by 8 bases, with 15 bases between. Germline CDR1 KGHDR, CDR2 SFDVKD. This chain's CDR3 is CATSDRGRYWGYTF. The CDR3 bases are TGTGCCACCAGTGATCGGGGGCGCTACTGGGGCTACACCTTC.

J is TRBJ1-5 and V is TRBV5-4; D remains ambiguous. Trimming removed 5 bases at V and 4 bases at J, with 19 bases between. The CDR3 length is 16 residues. CDR1 and CDR2 (germline): SGHNT, YYREEE (reference sequence). CDR3 region: CASRSSRQKTNQPQHF. CDR3 in DNA: TGTGCCAGCAGGTCAAGCAGGCAAAAAACAAATCAGCCCCAGCATTTT.

The chain uses TRBV7-3 and TRBJ2-1; 7 positions agree with TRBD2. V lost 5 bases, J lost 6 bases, and 13 bases stayed unmatched. CDR1 is SGHTA, CDR2 FQGTGA, per germline. The CDR3 contains 16 residues. CDR3 nucleotide sequence: TGTGCCAGCAGCCAGTCCGTGGGAGCGGGAAGCAATGAGCAGTTCTTC. Its protein product is CASSQSVGAGSNEQFF.

The chain is built from TRBV6-5 and TRBJ1-2; possibly TRBD1 for D (6 bases). V was clipped by 6 bases and J by 2 bases, with 16 bases between them. Per germline, CDR1 MNHEY and CDR2 SVGAGI. The CDR3 is 15 amino acids. CDR3 coding DNA: TGTGCCAGCAGCCACGGCGGGCAGGGGAACTATGGCTACACCTTC. It encodes CASSHGGQGNYGYTF.

The count of this clone is one. The chain is built from TRBV27 and TRBJ2-3; 8 nucleotides line up with TRBD2. Germline CDR1 is MNHEY and CDR2 is SMNVEV (reference sequence). The CDR3 has 17 residues. V lost 3 bases and J lost 1; bases outside the gene matches: 9. CDR3 coding DNA: TGTGCCAGCAGTTTTCAGCCTCGGGAGGGTGGCACAGATACGCAGTATTTT. Its protein is CASSFQPREGGTDTQYF.

The chain employs TRBV5-1 and TRBJ1-2, with D possibly matching TRBD1 (6 bases). The ends were cut back, 4 bases at V and 8 bases at J, with 18 bases in the middle. Germline values: CDR1 SGHRS, CDR2 YFSETQ. The CDR3 spans 14 residues. CDR3 region: CASSPDSLQGGYTF. The CDR3 DNA sequence: TGCGCCAGCAGCCCCGACAGTCTACAGGGAGGCTACACCTTC.

The chain combines TRBV7-2 with TRBJ2-1; D could derive from TRBD1 or TRBD2 (5 bases each). The germline gives CDR1 SGHTA, CDR2 FQGNSA. V lost 6 bases and J 9 bases, leaving 18 bases between the germline ends. The CDR3 consists of 14 residues. Here the CDR3 DNA reads TGTGCCAGCAGGCCGGGACGGATGGGTAGTGAGCAGTTCTTC. Its translation is CASRPGRMGSEQFF.

The CDR3 DNA sequence: TGTGCCAGCAGCGTAGATTCGGGGTACAATCAGCCCCAGCATTTT. It encodes CASSVDSGYNQPQHF. J is TRBJ1-5 and V is TRBV9; unclear D gene. CDR3 length: 15 amino acids. V lost 0 bases and J 3 bases, leaving 10 bases between the germline ends. Germline assignment: CDR1 SGDLS and CDR2 YYNGEE. Full variable domain (remainder filled in from reference TRBV9 and TRBJ1-5): DSGVTQTPKHLITATGQRVTLRCSPRSGDLSVYWYQQSLDQGLQFLIQYYNGEERAKGNILERFSAQQFPDLHSELNLSSLELGDSALYFCASSVDSGYNQPQHFGDGTRLSIL.

The chain carries TRBV5-1 and TRBJ1-1, with D perhaps TRBD1 (5 bases). The germline V gene encodes CDR1 SGHRS and CDR2 YFSETQ. The CDR3 has 15 amino acids. V was pared by 0 bases and J by 0 bases, with 9 bases between. The CDR3 DNA follows: TGCGCCAGCAGCTTGGTGGCGGGACTGAACACTGAAGCTTTCTTT. As protein: CASSLVAGLNTEAFF.

This chain uses TRBV7-2 with TRBJ1-2; tentative D call: TRBD1 (5 bases). There are 17 residues in the CDR3. Trimming cost V 1 base and J 0 bases, with 15 bases left between them. From germline, CDR1 is SGHTA and CDR2 FQGNSA. DNA for the CDR3: TGTGCCAGCAGCTTAGAGGGGTACGAACCCTCTAACTATGGCTACACCTTC. This encodes CASSLEGYEPSNYGYTF.